This T cell receptor (beta chain) is from a study of cytomegalovirus exposure and HLA in healthy donors. Germline V CDR1 and CDR2: MNHNS, SASEGT. The CDR3 loop spans 13 amino acids. The trim removed 7 bases at V and 3 bases at J, leaving 5 bases unmatched. Clones were read by immunoSEQ multiplex PCR, and TCRdb kept only the in-frame ones, dropping some. The data show 110,000 to 150,000 clones, approximately 90% seen once. The TCR originated in a man between 18 and 35 years old in good health and CMV-seronegative. The V and J genes are TRBV6-1 and TRBJ1-1, with 7 bases fitting TRBD1. The sample consisted of PBMCs. In nucleotides, the CDR3 is TGTGCCAGCACCCTGACAGGGTACACTGAAGCTTTCTTT. It specifies CASTLTGYTEAFF.